This T cell receptor (beta chain) comes out of a study of T-cell reconstitution after alpha-beta-depleted transplantation in children. This clonotype has more than one count but fewer than ten. The length of the CDR3 is 16 residues. V was shortened by 1 base and J by 8 bases, with 17 bases between the two germline ends. Germline loops: CDR1 MGHRA, CDR2 YSYEKL. Preparing the TCRbeta library involved the use of unique molecular identifiers. TCRdb re-called the PCR reads through MiXCR, storing one row per CDR3 protein. Among 600,000 to 700,000 distinct CDR3 sequences listed, approximately 15% were seen once.

The origin of this receptor is a human donor who donated a stem cell graft to a child with acute myeloid leukemia. The material was PBMCs from the stem cell graft donor, obtained from the stem cell graft. This chain joins TRBV4-1 and TRBJ1-4, with unresolved D. CDR3 coding DNA: TGCGCCAGCAGCCAAGTGGGGTCGGATCCGCGCGAAAAACTGTTTTTT. It specifies CASSQVGSDPREKLFF.